This entry concerns a single TCR beta chain. Its specificity is not known. The protocol was immunoSEQ multiplex PCR, while the TCRdb copy is restricted to in-frame clones and leaves out a portion. The sample contains some 85,000 clones, roughly 88% of which appear only once. The data stem from a study of OX40 agonist ivuxolimab in advanced cancers. Study-level information: Ivuxolimab, an antibody acting as an agonist of OX40 (CD134), was used to treat patients. Whole-study findings and limits: Relative to CD4+ cells, CD8+ T cells on average had more expanded clones.

The CDR3 runs to 16 residues. After removal of 6 bases from V and 0 bases from J, the junction contained 9 bases not matched to a gene. Germline V gene data show CDR1 as LNHDA and CDR2 as SQIVND (reference sequence). J is TRBJ2-7 and V is TRBV19; 9 bases map to TRBD1. The sample here was CD4+ or CD8+ T cells sorted from blood, taken in a trial of the OX40 agonist ivuxolimab. The receptor's source is an adult with an advanced solid tumor such as melanoma, head and neck, liver or kidney cancer. Here the CDR3 reads CASSLTPGQGSYEQYF. CDR3 nucleotide sequence: TGTGCCAGTAGCTTAACCCCGGGACAGGGCTCCTACGAGCAGTACTTC.